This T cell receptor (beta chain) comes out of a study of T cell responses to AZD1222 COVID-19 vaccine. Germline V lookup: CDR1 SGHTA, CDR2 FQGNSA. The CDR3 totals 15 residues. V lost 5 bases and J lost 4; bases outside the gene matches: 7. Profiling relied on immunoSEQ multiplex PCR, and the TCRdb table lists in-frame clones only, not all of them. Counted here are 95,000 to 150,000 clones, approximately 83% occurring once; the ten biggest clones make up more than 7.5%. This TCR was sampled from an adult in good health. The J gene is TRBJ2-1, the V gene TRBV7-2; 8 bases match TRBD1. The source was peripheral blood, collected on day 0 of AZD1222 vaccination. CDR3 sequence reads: CASSPDRARYNEQFF. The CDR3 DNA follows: TGTGCCAGCAGCCCGGACAGGGCAAGGTACAATGAGCAGTTCTTC.